This T cell receptor beta chain was sequenced during a study of blood T cell repertoires in COVID-19. Study-level information: Specimens from acute and convalescent COVID-19 originated in the United States, Italy and Spain. The analysed material was cDNA or gDNA that came from T cells, B-cell-depleted T cells, or PBMCs.

Original processing notes: Nucleated cell counts were estimated from reference gene primer amplification. TCRdb's copy holds only in-frame clones and misses some; the assay was immunoSEQ multiplex PCR. That table is the source of V, J and clone size, and D and trimming were worked out from the DNA. The sample lists approximately 300,000 clones; around 89% were seen once. The CDR3 totals 14 residues. Trimming removed 6 bases at V and 0 bases at J, with 11 bases between. The germline CDR1 and CDR2 sequences are SGHVT and SQSDAQ. This clone has just one count. The rearrangement joins TRBV7-4 to TRBJ1-2; TRBD1 is a possible D gene (6 bases). This receptor was identified in a man between 18 and 35 years old who had recovered from COVID-19. The sample was peripheral blood. CDR3 protein: CASSWDTPNYGYTF. DNA of the CDR3: TGTGCCAGCAGTTGGGACACCCCTAACTATGGCTACACCTTC. Supplemented by reference TRBV7-4 and TRBJ1-2, the full variable domain reads GAGVSQSPRYKVAKRGRDVALRCDSISGHVTLYWYRQTLGQGSEVLTYSQSDAQRDKSGRPSGRFSAERPERSVSTLKIQRTEQGDSAVYLCASSWDTPNYGYTFGSGTRLTVV.